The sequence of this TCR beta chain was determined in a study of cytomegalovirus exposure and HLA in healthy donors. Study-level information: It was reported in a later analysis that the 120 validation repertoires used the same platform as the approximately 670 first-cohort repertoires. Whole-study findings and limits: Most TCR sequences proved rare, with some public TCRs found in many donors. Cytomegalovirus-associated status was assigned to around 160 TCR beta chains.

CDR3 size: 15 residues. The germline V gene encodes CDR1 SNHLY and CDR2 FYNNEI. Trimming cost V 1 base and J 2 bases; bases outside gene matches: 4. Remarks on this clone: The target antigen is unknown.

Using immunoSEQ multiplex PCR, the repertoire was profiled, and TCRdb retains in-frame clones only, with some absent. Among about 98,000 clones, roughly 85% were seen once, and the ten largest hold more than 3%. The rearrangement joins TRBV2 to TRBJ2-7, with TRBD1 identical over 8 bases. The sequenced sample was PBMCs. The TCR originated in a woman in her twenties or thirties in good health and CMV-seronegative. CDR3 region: CASSEGRTGPYEQYF. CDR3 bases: TGTGCCAGCAGTGAAGGGAGGACAGGGCCCTACGAGCAGTACTTC.